The 15 T cell receptor beta chains listed next were all sequenced from one sample in a study of T cell clusters in autoimmune cytopenias. One tube held mixed TRB-A and TRB-B primer pools for touch-down PCR. TCRdb re-called the multiplex PCR reads; every CDR3 protein appears as one record, without DNA. Its table lists 4,500 or so distinct CDR3 sequences. TRB was amplified from approximately 230 ng of peripheral blood genomic DNA per sample. The sample was peripheral blood. The receptors shown here come from a human donor with an autoimmune cytopenia or autoimmune hepatitis (not recorded which).

Frequency places this clonotype as medium-sized (0.01 to 0.1%). V gene TRBV29-1 combines with J gene TRBJ1-4; TCRdb's D gene call, TRBD1, goes unchecked for lack of DNA. CDR1 is SQVTM and CDR2 is ANQGSEA in the germline V gene. The CDR3 contains 15 residues. CDR3 protein: CSVEGGQGSNEKLFF.

The genes are TRBV14 and TRBJ1-1. CDR3 size: 13 residues. The germline CDR1 and CDR2 sequences are SGHDN and FVKESK. CDR3 amino acids: CASSQGRGGEAFF. The variable domain in full, with the rest retrieved from reference TRBV14 and TRBJ1-1, is EAGVTQFPSHSVIEKGQTVTLRCDPISGHDNLYWYRRVMGKEIKFLLHFVKESKQDESGMPNNRFLAERTGGTYSTLKVQPAELEDSGVYFCASSQGRGGEAFFGQGTRLTVV.

The CDR3 spells CASSFPDATNEKLFF. The gene calls are TRBV5-4 and TRBJ1-4. Germline values: CDR1 SGHNT, CDR2 YYREEE (reference sequence). This CDR3 is 15 amino acids long.

By frequency, this clonotype is medium-sized (0.01 to 0.1%). V is TRBV27 and J is TRBJ2-2; no DNA is available, so the TRBD1 call from TCRdb remains unchecked. Germline CDR1 MNHEY, CDR2 SMNVEV (reference sequence). The CDR3 runs 15 residues. CDR3: CASSLGGHLTGELFF.

This clonotype is identified as medium-sized (0.01 to 0.1%) from frequency. This chain joins TRBV6-5 and TRBJ1-5; TCRdb picks TRBD1, but there is no DNA to check that call. This CDR3 region has 15 residues. Germline CDR1 MNHEY, CDR2 SVGAGI. The CDR3 sequence: CASRGRGQGVQPQHF.

Considering frequency, this clonotype is medium-sized. The chain is built from TRBV15 and TRBJ1-2. The CDR3 has 15 residues. Germline V gene lookup returns CDR1 LNHNV and CDR2 YYDKDF (reference sequence). CDR3 protein: CATSLPGGGIYGYTF.

In terms of frequency, this clonotype is medium-sized. This rearrangement joins TRBV5-5 to TRBJ1-1; TCRdb selects TRBD1, and the lack of DNA leaves this call unchecked. The CDR3 contains 14 residues. Germline lookup yields CDR1 SGHKS and CDR2 YYEKEE (reference sequence). Here the CDR3 reads CASSPQGANTEAFF.

This clonotype is classed as medium-sized (0.01 to 0.1%) by frequency. The chain carries TRBV18 and TRBJ2-7. Germline V CDR1 and CDR2: KGHSH, LQKENI. The CDR3 has 13 residues. Here the CDR3 reads CASSPTQAYEQYF.

This clonotype is medium-sized by frequency. The chain is built from TRBV6-5 and TRBJ2-2; TCRdb indicates TRBD1, and absent DNA this call remains unverified. CDR3 size: 14 residues. CDR1 and CDR2 from the germline V gene are MNHEY and SVGAGI. CDR3 loop: CASRGTGPTGELFF.

This clonotype counts as medium-sized by frequency. The chain joins TRBV6-1 to TRBJ2-3; TCRdb gives TRBD1 as the D gene, but with no DNA this cannot be confirmed. Germline V gene lookup returns CDR1 MNHNS and CDR2 SASEGT. The CDR3 is 16 amino acids. This CDR3 is CASSEVGGASTDTQYF.

The chain carries TRBV5-1 and TRBJ1-4; checking the TCRdb D call of TRBD1 is not possible without DNA. The V gene's germline CDR1 is SGHRS and CDR2 YFSETQ. CDR3 size: 14 residues. The CDR3 sequence: CASSVTGFNEKLFF.

Judged by frequency, this clonotype is medium-sized. The rearrangement links TRBV5-6 to TRBJ2-2; there is no DNA to check the TCRdb D call of TRBD2. In germline, CDR1 is SGHDT, CDR2 YYEEEE. The CDR3 is 16 residues long. The CDR3 sequence: CASSFTSGRLFGELFF.

Considering frequency, this clonotype is medium-sized. The chain recombines TRBV29-1 with TRBJ1-1. The CDR3 contains 13 residues. Germline values: CDR1 SQVTM, CDR2 ANQGSEA. This chain's CDR3 is CSVVTAGRTEAFF.

The V call is TRBV5-1, the J call TRBJ2-2; TCRdb returns TRBD2, unconfirmable since there is no DNA. CDR1 is SGHRS, CDR2 YFSETQ, per germline. The CDR3 runs to 16 residues. CDR3: CASSFLAGGNTGELFF.

The chain employs TRBV11-2 and TRBJ2-1; there is no DNA to check the TCRdb D call of TRBD2. From germline, CDR1 is SGHAT and CDR2 FQNNGV. The CDR3 sequence is 16 residues long. The CDR3 is CASSLGLEGRYNEQFF.